The 28 T cell receptor beta chains below come from one sample, sequenced in a study of cytomegalovirus exposure and HLA in healthy donors. PCR amplification relied on 60 Vbeta primers (plus 13 Jbeta primers). Clones were read by immunoSEQ multiplex PCR, and TCRdb kept only the in-frame ones, dropping some. The table includes about 150,000 clones, nearly 85% detected once. The specimen was PBMCs. Every receptor here comes from a male donor in good health and CMV-seronegative.

The chain combines TRBV7-9 with TRBJ2-1; 11 bases map to TRBD2. Germline CDR1 SEHNR, CDR2 FQNEAQ (reference sequence). The CDR3 runs to 15 residues. The trim removed 6 bases at V and 5 bases at J, leaving 6 bases unmatched. The CDR3 region has the DNA TGTGCCAGCAGGCAAATAGCGGGAGGGAACAATGAGCAGTTCTTC. Translated, it gives CASRQIAGGNNEQFF. The whole variable domain, remainder taken from reference TRBV7-9 and TRBJ2-1, is DTGVSQNPRHKITKRGQNVTFRCDPISEHNRLYWYRQTLGQGPEFLTYFQNEAQLEKSRLLSDRFSAERPKGSFSTLEIQRTEQGDSAMYLCASRQIAGGNNEQFFGPGTRLTVL.

This clone was recorded once. The V gene is TRBV9, the J gene TRBJ2-1, with D possibly TRBD1 on 6 matching bases. V lost 3 bases and J 8 bases, leaving 9 bases between the germline ends. Germline lookup yields CDR1 SGDLS and CDR2 YYNGEE. The length of the CDR3 is 12 residues. The CDR3 is CASSEKGDEQFF. CDR3 nucleotides: TGTGCCAGCAGCGAAAAGGGGGATGAGCAGTTCTTC.

This chain connects TRBV9 to TRBJ2-3; 11 bases line up with TRBD2. The junction had 4 bases not matched to a gene; V was cut back by 3 bases and J by 1 base. This CDR3 has 16 amino acids. Germline CDR1 and CDR2: SGDLS and YYNGEE. The CDR3 nucleotides read TGTGCCAGCAGCGGACTGACTAGCGGGGGCACAGATACGCAGTATTTT. Translation gives CASSGLTSGGTDTQYF.

The rearrangement links TRBV5-1 to TRBJ2-7, with a tentative D call TRBD2 (5 bases). Germline V CDR1 and CDR2: SGHRS, YFSETQ. CDR3 size: 15 residues. V was cut by 2 bases and J by 3 bases, with 15 bases left in between. The CDR3 DNA sequence: TGCGCCAGCAGCTTATTTGGTGTGGGGAGCTACGAGCAGTACTTC. Protein sequence: CASSLFGVGSYEQYF.

This rearrangement joins TRBV19 to TRBJ1-1, with D possibly matching TRBD1 (6 bases). CDR3 length: 15 amino acids. Germline CDR1 and CDR2: LNHDA and SQIVND (reference sequence). V lost 4 bases, J lost 1 base, and 13 bases lay in between. The CDR3 sequence is CASSTQQGRNTEAFF. The CDR3 DNA follows: TGTGCCAGTAGTACCCAACAGGGCAGGAACACTGAAGCTTTCTTT.

J is TRBJ2-3 and V is TRBV9, with 7 bases lining up with TRBD1. Per the germline V gene, CDR1 is SGDLS and CDR2 is YYNGEE. With V trimmed by 4 bases and J by 4 bases, 6 bases remained unmatched. The CDR3 has 14 residues. Written as DNA, the CDR3 is TGTGCCAGCAGCCAGGGGGTGGGTGCAGATACGCAGTATTTT. Residues: CASSQGVGADTQYF.

The CDR3 region has the DNA TGTGCCAGCAGTCCCCAGGGTATCGGCAATCAGCCCCAGCATTTT. Encoded protein: CASSPQGIGNQPQHF. The gene calls are TRBV6-5 and TRBJ1-5, with D tentatively TRBD1 (5 bases). V dropped 5 bases and J dropped 2 bases, with 13 bases sitting between them. Germline V CDR1 and CDR2: MNHEY, SVGAGI. The CDR3 sequence is 15 residues long.

This sequence joins TRBV4-1 and TRBJ2-7, with 11 bases matching TRBD2. CDR3 length: 16 amino acids. The J segment lost 3 bases and the V segment lost 4 bases, leaving 8 bases of the junction unmatched. Germline lookup yields CDR1 MGHRA and CDR2 YSYEKL. The chain's CDR3 is CASSPPGTSGHYEQYF. The CDR3 DNA is TGCGCCAGCAGCCCTCCAGGGACTAGCGGCCACTACGAGCAGTACTTC.

The V call is TRBV14, the J call TRBJ2-7; no clear D gene. The length of the CDR3 is 13 residues. Trimming stripped 5 bases from V and 4 bases from J, with 12 bases between. Germline loops: CDR1 SGHDN, CDR2 FVKESK. The CDR3 loop reads CASSESILYEQYF. In DNA, the CDR3 is TGTGCCAGCAGCGAAAGTATCCTATACGAGCAGTACTTC.

The genes are TRBV5-1 and TRBJ1-4, with D unresolved. The V and J ends lost 0 bases and 2 bases respectively, with 14 bases between them. The CDR3 extends over 17 amino acids. Germline CDR1 is SGHRS and CDR2 is YFSETQ. CDR3 in amino acids: CASSLEGGRRTNEKLFF. For the CDR3, the DNA is TGCGCCAGCAGCTTGGAGGGAGGGCGAAGGACTAATGAAAAACTGTTTTTT.

V usage is TRBV27 and J usage is TRBJ2-3, with D tentatively TRBD2 (6 bases). Trimming removed 3 bases at V and 1 base at J, with 8 bases between. CDR3 size: 14 residues. Germline lookup yields CDR1 MNHEY and CDR2 SMNVEV (reference sequence). For the CDR3, the DNA is TGTGCCAGCAGTTTGGCTAGCGGCACAGATACGCAGTATTTT. Translated: CASSLASGTDTQYF.

The chain employs TRBV7-8 and TRBJ2-2; 9 bases are shared with TRBD2. J was trimmed by 7 bases and V by 4 bases; bases with no gene match: 13. CDR1 and CDR2 (germline): SGHVS, FQNEAQ. The CDR3 covers 17 residues. The CDR3 reads CASSSLVGGGAHGELFF. DNA for the CDR3: TGTGCCAGCAGCTCCCTCGTCGGCGGGGGGGCCCACGGGGAGCTGTTTTTT.

A few counts support this clone. Written as DNA, the CDR3 is TGTGCCAGCAGTGACTCGTCGGGGGGGGGCTTGGAGACCCAGTACTTC. Amino acids: CASSDSSGGGLETQYF. The chain carries TRBV6-4 and TRBJ2-5, with 8 bases aligning to TRBD2. Losses at the gene ends were 0 bases for V and 5 bases for J; bases not matched to a gene: 8. Germline loops: CDR1 MRHNA, CDR2 SNTAGT. The CDR3 consists of 16 residues.

This chain's CDR3 is CASSQDRSVNNEQFF. Written as DNA, the CDR3 is TGCGCCAGCAGCCAAGATCGGTCGGTAAACAATGAGCAGTTCTTC. V is TRBV4-1 and J is TRBJ2-1; no definite D call. This CDR3 has 15 residues. Per germline, CDR1 MGHRA and CDR2 YSYEKL. The V end lost 0 bases, the J end lost 5 bases, and 11 bases lay between the germline ends.

V gene TRBV19 combines with J gene TRBJ1-3, with no clear D. The V and J ends lost 10 bases and 4 bases respectively, with 17 bases between them. The CDR3 has 14 residues. Germline V gives CDR1 LNHDA, CDR2 SQIVND (reference sequence). The DNA for the CDR3 is TGTGCCACACCGCTCCGGGGAATAGGAAACACCATATATTTT. Its translation is CATPLRGIGNTIYF.

V is TRBV29-1 and J is TRBJ2-3; 7 bases line up with TRBD2. The germline gives CDR1 SQVTM, CDR2 ANQGSEA. CDR3 length equals 13 residues. V gave up 3 bases and J gave up 3 bases; unmatched junction bases: 3. The CDR3 DNA reads TGCAGCGTTGACAGGGAGGGGACAGATACGCAGTATTTT. Translating it yields CSVDREGTDTQYF.

The J gene is TRBJ2-7, the V gene TRBV6-6; 10 bases match TRBD1. J lost 2 bases, V lost 2 bases, and 3 bases had no gene match. The length of the CDR3 is 15 residues. Germline V gene sequence: CDR1 MNHNY, CDR2 SVGAGI (reference sequence). CDR3 in DNA: TGTGCCAGCAGTTACGACGGACAGGGGGCCTACGAGCAGTACTTC. Residues: CASSYDGQGAYEQYF.

For this clone: Different DNA sequences within this sample yield the same CDR3. The chain's CDR3 is CASSLSGRVTGNTIYF. Written as DNA, the CDR3 is TGTGCCAGCAGCTTGTCGGGCAGGGTGACTGGAAACACCATATATTTT. The V and J genes are TRBV7-9 and TRBJ1-3; maybe TRBD1 (5 bases). Germline CDR1 SEHNR, CDR2 FQNEAQ (reference sequence). This CDR3 is 16 amino acids long. V shed 3 bases and J shed 2 bases, with 14 bases lying between them.

Details on this clone: Other DNA sequences in the sample encode the same CDR3. J is TRBJ1-1 and V is TRBV27, with D unclear. CDR3 length: 13 residues. Per germline, CDR1 MNHEY and CDR2 SMNVEV (reference sequence). V lost 0 bases and J 5 bases, leaving 7 bases between the germline ends. CDR3 nucleotides: TGTGCCAGCAGTTTATCTCTTGAGACTGAAGCTTTCTTT. Protein sequence: CASSLSLETEAFF.

The chain combines TRBV15 with TRBJ2-7, with 9 bases that match TRBD1. V was clipped by 5 bases and J by 5 bases; unmatched bases: 7. Germline CDR1 LNHNV, CDR2 YYDKDF (reference sequence). There are 14 residues in the CDR3. Here the CDR3 reads CATSGYRGQNEQYF. The CDR3, as DNA: TGTGCCACCAGCGGGTACAGGGGGCAAAACGAGCAGTACTTC.

The gene calls are TRBV19 and TRBJ1-5; D perhaps matches TRBD1 (5 bases). This CDR3 contains 13 residues. The germline CDR1 and CDR2 sequences are LNHDA and SQIVND (reference sequence). V lost 7 bases and J lost 7, with 14 bases in between. The CDR3 DNA sequence: TGTGCCAGTAATCGGGGGGGTCGCCAGCCCCAGCATTTT. Its translation is CASNRGGRQPQHF.

V gene TRBV28 combines with J gene TRBJ2-1; a weak D match, TRBD2 (5 bases). V was clipped by 7 bases and J by 4 bases, with 11 bases between them. The CDR3 totals 13 residues. CDR1 MDHEN and CDR2 SYDVKM come from the germline V gene. CDR3 loop: CASTSSNYNEQFF. The CDR3 region has the DNA TGTGCCAGCACGTCTAGCAATTACAATGAGCAGTTCTTC.

The gene calls are TRBV4-1 and TRBJ2-5, with 7 bases aligning to TRBD2. V was clipped by 0 bases and J by 4 bases; unmatched bases: 2. Germline V lookup: CDR1 MGHRA, CDR2 YSYEKL. The CDR3 is 14 amino acids. The CDR3 region has the DNA TGCGCCAGCAGCCAAGATCCGGGGGGAGAGACCCAGTACTTC. Its protein is CASSQDPGGETQYF.

The chain joins TRBV6-4 to TRBJ2-1; 7 bases map to TRBD2. V shed 6 bases and J 5 bases; nucleotides not matched to a gene: 10. CDR3 length: 15 residues. The V gene's germline CDR1 is MRHNA and CDR2 SNTAGT. The DNA of the CDR3 is TGTGCCAGCAGCGCAGGACTAGGTGGCCACAATGAGCAGTTCTTC. Its translation: CASSAGLGGHNEQFF.

J is TRBJ2-1 and V is TRBV9; 9 positions match TRBD2. CDR3 length: 15 amino acids. Germline values: CDR1 SGDLS, CDR2 YYNGEE. The V gene end was trimmed by 0 bases and the J gene end by 8 bases; junction bases not matched to a gene: 6. The CDR3 protein is CASSVVAGGEDEQFF. The CDR3 coding sequence is TGTGCCAGCAGCGTAGTTGCGGGAGGGGAGGATGAGCAGTTCTTC.

With regard to this clone: The junction does not match germline at one end; this may be a read error. The chain links TRBV7-2 to TRBJ1-1; D may be TRBD1 (5 bases). Per germline, CDR1 SGHTA and CDR2 FQGNSA. The CDR3 spans 16 residues. CDR3 loop: CASSLVARVVSTEASF. CDR3 coding DNA: TGTGCCAGCAGCTTAGTTGCCAGGGTAGTTTCGACTGAAGCTTCCTTT. Full variable domain (remainder filled in from reference TRBV7-2 and TRBJ1-1): GAGVSQSPSNKVTEKGKDVELRCDPISGHTALYWYRQSLGQGLEFLIYFQGNSAPDKSGLPSDRFSAERTGGSVSTLTIQRTQQEDSAVYLCASSLVARVVSTEASFGQGTRLTVV.

The rearrangement joins TRBV13 to TRBJ1-5; 7 bases are shared with TRBD1. Germline values: CDR1 PRHDT, CDR2 FYEKMQ (reference sequence). Trimming removed 5 bases from V and 2 bases from J; junction bases left unmatched: 9. This CDR3 region has 16 residues. The CDR3 reads CASSEGAPRGNQPQHF. CDR3 coding DNA: TGTGCCAGCAGCGAGGGGGCTCCCCGAGGCAATCAGCCCCAGCATTTT.

The V call is TRBV7-9, the J call TRBJ1-1; D possibly corresponds to TRBD1 (5 bases). This CDR3 is 16 amino acids long. Trimming cost V 4 bases and J 7 bases, with 22 bases left between them. The germline CDR1 and CDR2 sequences are SEHNR and FQNEAQ (reference sequence). The CDR3 loop reads CASSSPPTATLNEAFF. Written as DNA, the CDR3 is TGTGCCAGCAGCTCACCTCCGACAGCTACACTCAATGAAGCTTTCTTT.